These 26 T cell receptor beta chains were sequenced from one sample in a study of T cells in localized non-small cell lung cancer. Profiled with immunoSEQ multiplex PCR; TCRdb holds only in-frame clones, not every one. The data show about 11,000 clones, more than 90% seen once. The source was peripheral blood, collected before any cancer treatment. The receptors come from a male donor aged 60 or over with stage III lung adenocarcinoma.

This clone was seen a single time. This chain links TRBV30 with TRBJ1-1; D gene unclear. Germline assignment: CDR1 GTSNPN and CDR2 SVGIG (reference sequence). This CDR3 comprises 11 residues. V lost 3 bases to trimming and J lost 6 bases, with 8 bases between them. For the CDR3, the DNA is TGTGCCTGGAGAAAGAGCGCTGAAGCTTTCTTT. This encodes CAWRKSAEAFF.

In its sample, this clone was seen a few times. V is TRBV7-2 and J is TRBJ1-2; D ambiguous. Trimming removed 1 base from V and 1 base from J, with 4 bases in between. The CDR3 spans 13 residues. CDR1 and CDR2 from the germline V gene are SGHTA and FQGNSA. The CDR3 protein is CASSLGDNYGYTF. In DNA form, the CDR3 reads TGTGCCAGCAGCTTAGGAGATAACTATGGCTACACCTTC. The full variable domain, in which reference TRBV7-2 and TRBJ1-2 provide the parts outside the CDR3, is GAGVSQSPSNKVTEKGKDVELRCDPISGHTALYWYRQSLGQGLEFLIYFQGNSAPDKSGLPSDRFSAERTGGSVSTLTIQRTQQEDSAVYLCASSLGDNYGYTFGSGTRLTVV.

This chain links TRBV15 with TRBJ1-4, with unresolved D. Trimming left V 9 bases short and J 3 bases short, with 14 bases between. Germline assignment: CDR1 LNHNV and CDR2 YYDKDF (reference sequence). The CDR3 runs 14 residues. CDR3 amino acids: CATVRGRANEKLFF. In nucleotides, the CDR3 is TGTGCCACAGTAAGAGGGCGAGCTAATGAAAAACTGTTTTTT.

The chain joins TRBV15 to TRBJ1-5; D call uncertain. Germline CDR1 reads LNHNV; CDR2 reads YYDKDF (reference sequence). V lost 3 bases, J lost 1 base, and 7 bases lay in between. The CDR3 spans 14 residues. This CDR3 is CATSSRGSNQPQHF. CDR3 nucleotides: TGTGCCACCAGCAGTCGTGGGAGCAATCAGCCCCAGCATTTT.

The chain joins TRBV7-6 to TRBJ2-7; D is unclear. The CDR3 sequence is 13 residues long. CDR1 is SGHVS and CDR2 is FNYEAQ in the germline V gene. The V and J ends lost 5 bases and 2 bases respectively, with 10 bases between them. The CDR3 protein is CASSPSTTYEQYF. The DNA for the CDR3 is TGTGCCAGCAGCCCGTCAACTACCTACGAGCAGTACTTC.

The CDR3 coding sequence is TGTGCCAGCAGGAAACGGGACGGACTCTATGGCTACACCTTC. It translates to CASRKRDGLYGYTF. The V and J genes are TRBV6-1 and TRBJ1-2; D is possibly TRBD1 (5 bases). Germline CDR1 is MNHNS and CDR2 is SASEGT. The V end was cut by 6 bases, the J end by 4 bases, with 15 bases between. This CDR3 is built from 14 residues.

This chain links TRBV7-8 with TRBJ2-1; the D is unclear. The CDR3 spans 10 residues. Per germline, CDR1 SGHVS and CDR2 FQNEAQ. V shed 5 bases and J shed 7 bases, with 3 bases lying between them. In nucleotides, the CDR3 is TGTGCCAGCAGCGGGAATGAGCAGTTCTTC. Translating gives CASSGNEQFF.

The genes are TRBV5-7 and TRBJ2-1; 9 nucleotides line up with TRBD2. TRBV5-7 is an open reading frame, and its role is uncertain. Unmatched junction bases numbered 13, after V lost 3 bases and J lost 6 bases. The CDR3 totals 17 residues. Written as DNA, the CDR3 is TGTGCCAGCAGCTCACTCGTAGCGGGAGCGGGAGGCAATGAGCAGTTCTTC. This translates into CASSSLVAGAGGNEQFF.

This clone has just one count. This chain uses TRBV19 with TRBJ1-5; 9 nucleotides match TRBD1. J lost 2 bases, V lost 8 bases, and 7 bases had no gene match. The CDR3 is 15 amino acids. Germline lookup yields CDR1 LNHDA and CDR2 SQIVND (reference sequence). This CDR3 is CASRQGGEGNQPQHF. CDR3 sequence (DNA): TGTGCCAGTCGACAGGGGGGGGAGGGCAATCAGCCCCAGCATTTT.

The CDR3 DNA follows: TGTGCCTGGAGTGTACAGGGGCCCCGCGGCTACACCTTC. Its protein product is CAWSVQGPRGYTF. The chain carries TRBV30 and TRBJ1-2; 7 bases align to TRBD1. The CDR3 extends over 13 amino acids. V was pared by 0 bases and J by 8 bases, with 6 bases of the junction left unmatched. The germline gives CDR1 GTSNPN, CDR2 SVGIG (reference sequence).

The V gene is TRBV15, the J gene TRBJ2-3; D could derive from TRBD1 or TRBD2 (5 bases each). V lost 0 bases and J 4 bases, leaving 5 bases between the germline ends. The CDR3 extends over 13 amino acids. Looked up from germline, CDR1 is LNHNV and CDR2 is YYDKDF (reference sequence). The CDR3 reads CATSREGADTQYF. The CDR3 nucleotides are TGTGCCACCAGCAGAGAGGGGGCAGATACGCAGTATTTT.

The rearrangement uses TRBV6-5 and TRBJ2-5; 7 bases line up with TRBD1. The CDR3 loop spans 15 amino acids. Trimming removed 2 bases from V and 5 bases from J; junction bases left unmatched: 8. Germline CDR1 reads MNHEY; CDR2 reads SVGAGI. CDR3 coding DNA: TGTGCCAGCAGTTACACACGACAGGGTCGGGAGACCCAGTACTTC. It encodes CASSYTRQGRETQYF.

DNA of the CDR3: TGTGCCAGCAGCTTACATACGACAGAACCAACTAATGAAAAACTGTTTTTT. Its protein is CASSLHTTEPTNEKLFF. The rearrangement links TRBV11-2 to TRBJ1-4, with D possibly being TRBD1 (5 bases). V was shortened by 2 bases and J by 0 bases, with 13 bases between the two germline ends. Germline CDR1 is SGHAT and CDR2 is FQNNGV. The CDR3 has 17 residues. The full variable domain, its missing parts supplied by reference TRBV11-2 and TRBJ1-4, is EAGVAQSPRYKIIEKRQSVAFWCNPISGHATLYWYQQILGQGPKLLIQFQNNGVVDDSQLPKDRFSAERLKGVDSTLKIQPAKLEDSAVYLCASSLHTTEPTNEKLFFGSGTQLSVL.

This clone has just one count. CDR3 sequence reads: CASSVLGNEQFF. The CDR3, as DNA: TGCGCCAGCAGTGTTCTCGGGAATGAGCAGTTCTTC. This rearrangement joins TRBV10-2 to TRBJ2-1; no definite D call. CDR1 is WSHSY, CDR2 SAAADI, per germline. The ends were cut back, 4 bases at V and 7 bases at J, with 8 bases in the middle. The CDR3 is 12 residues long.

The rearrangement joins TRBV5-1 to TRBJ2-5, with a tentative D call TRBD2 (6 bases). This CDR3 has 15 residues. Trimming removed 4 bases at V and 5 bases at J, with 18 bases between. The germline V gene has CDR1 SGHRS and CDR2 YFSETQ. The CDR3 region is CASSPQLRREETQYF. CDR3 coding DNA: TGCGCCAGCAGCCCCCAGCTCAGGAGGGAGGAGACCCAGTACTTC.

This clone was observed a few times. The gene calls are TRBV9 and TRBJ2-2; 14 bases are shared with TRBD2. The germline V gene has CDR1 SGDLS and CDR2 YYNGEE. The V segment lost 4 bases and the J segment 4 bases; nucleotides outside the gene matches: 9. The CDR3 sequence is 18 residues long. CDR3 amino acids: CASSLYGTSGRGTGELFF. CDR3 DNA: TGTGCCAGCAGCCTATATGGGACTAGCGGGAGAGGCACCGGGGAGCTGTTTTTT. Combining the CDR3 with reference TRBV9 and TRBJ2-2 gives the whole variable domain DSGVTQTPKHLITATGQRVTLRCSPRSGDLSVYWYQQSLDQGLQFLIQYYNGEERAKGNILERFSAQQFPDLHSELNLSSLELGDSALYFCASSLYGTSGRGTGELFFGEGSRLTVL.

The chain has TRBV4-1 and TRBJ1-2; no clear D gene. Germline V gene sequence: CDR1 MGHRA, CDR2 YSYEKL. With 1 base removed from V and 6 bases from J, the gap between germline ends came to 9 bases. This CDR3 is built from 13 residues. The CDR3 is CASSQGELDGYTF. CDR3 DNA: TGCGCCAGCAGCCAAGGGGAGCTAGATGGCTACACCTTC.

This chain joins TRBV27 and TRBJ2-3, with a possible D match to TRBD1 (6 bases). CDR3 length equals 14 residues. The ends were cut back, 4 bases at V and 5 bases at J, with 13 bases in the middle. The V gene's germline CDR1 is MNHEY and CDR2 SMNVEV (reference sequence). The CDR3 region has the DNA TGTGCCAGCAGTTCCTACAGGGTCAAAGATACGCAGTATTTT. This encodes CASSSYRVKDTQYF.

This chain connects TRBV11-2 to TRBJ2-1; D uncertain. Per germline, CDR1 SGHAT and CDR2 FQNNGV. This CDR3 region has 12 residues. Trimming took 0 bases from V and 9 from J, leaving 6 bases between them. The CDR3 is CASSLDLSEQFF. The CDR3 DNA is TGTGCCAGCAGCTTAGATCTCAGTGAGCAGTTCTTC.

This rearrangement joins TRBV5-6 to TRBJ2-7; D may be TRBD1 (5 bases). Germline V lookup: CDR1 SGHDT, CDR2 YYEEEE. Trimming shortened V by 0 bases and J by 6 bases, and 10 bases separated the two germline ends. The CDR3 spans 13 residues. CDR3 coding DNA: TGTGCCAGCAGCTTGGTCGTGGGGCTCGAGCAGTACTTC. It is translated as CASSLVVGLEQYF.

The CDR3, as DNA: TGCGCCAGCAGCACAGGGACGGCGAGCTCCTACGAGCAGTACTTC. Its translation: CASSTGTASSYEQYF. The chain uses TRBV5-1 and TRBJ2-7; tentative D call: TRBD1 (6 bases). V shed 4 bases and J shed 0 bases, with 14 bases lying between them. The CDR3 has 15 residues. Germline values: CDR1 SGHRS, CDR2 YFSETQ.

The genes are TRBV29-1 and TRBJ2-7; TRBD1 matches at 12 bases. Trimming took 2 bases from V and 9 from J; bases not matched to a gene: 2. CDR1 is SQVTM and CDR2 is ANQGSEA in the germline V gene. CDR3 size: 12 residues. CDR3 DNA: TGCAGCGTTGAAAGGGACAGGGGGCGGCAGTACTTC. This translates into CSVERDRGRQYF.

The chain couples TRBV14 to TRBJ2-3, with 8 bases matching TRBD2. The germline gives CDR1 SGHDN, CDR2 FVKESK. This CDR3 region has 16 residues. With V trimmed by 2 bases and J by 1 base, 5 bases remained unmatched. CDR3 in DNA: TGTGCCAGCAGCCAAATAGCGGGATTTGGCACAGATACGCAGTATTTT. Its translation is CASSQIAGFGTDTQYF.

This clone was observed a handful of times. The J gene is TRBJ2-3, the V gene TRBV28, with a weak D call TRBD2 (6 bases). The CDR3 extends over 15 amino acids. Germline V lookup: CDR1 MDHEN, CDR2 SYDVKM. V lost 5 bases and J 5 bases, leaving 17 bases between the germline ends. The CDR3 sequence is CASSLTGVKGDTQYF. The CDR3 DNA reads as TGTGCCAGCAGTCTCACGGGGGTTAAGGGAGATACGCAGTATTTT.

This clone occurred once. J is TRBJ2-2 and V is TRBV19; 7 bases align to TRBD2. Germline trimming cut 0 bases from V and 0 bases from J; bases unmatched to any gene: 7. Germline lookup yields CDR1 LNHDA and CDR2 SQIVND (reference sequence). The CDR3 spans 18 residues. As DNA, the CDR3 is TGTGCCAGTAGTATAGAGGGGCTAGCGGCCGCGAACACCGGGGAGCTGTTTTTT. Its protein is CASSIEGLAAANTGELFF.

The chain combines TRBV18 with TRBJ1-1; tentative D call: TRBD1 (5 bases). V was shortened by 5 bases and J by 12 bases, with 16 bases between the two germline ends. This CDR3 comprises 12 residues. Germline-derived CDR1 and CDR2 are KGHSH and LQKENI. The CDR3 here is CASSMEGASTFF. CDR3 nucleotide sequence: TGTGCCAGCTCAATGGAAGGGGCGTCGACTTTCTTT.